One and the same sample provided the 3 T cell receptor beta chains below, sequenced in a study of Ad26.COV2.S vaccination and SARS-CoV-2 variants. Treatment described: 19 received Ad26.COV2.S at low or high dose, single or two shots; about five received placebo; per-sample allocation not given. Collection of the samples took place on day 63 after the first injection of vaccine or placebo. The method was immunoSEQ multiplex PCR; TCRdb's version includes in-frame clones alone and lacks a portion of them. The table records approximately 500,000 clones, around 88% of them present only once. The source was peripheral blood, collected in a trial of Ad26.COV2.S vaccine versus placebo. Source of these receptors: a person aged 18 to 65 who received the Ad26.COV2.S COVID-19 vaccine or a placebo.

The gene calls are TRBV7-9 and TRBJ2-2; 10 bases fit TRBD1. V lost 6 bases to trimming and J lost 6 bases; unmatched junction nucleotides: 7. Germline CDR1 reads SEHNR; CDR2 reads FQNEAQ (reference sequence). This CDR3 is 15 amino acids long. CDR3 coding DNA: TGTGCCAGCAGGGATCGGGACAGGGGTCCCGGGGAGCTGTTTTTT. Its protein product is CASRDRDRGPGELFF.

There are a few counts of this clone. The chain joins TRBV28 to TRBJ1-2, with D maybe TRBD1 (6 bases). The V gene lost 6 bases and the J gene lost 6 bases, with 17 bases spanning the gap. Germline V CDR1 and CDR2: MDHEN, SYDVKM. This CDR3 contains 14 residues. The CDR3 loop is CASRQTGRANGYTF. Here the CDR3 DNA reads TGTGCCAGCAGACAAACAGGGAGAGCGAATGGCTACACCTTC.

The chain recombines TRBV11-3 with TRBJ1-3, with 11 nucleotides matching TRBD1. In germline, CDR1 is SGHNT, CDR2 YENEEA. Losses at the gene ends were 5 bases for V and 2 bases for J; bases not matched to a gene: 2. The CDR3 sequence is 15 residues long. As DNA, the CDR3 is TGTGCCAGCAGCGCGGGACAGGGGGCTGGAAACACCATATATTTT. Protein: CASSAGQGAGNTIYF.